This is a list of T cell receptor beta chains from one sample in a study of beta chain features in type 1 diabetes. Measured with immunoSEQ multiplex PCR; TCRdb has only the in-frame clones, and not every one. The sample shows around 250,000 clones, 20% of them seen only once. What was sequenced was naive CD4+ T cells from blood. The receptors shown here come from a woman aged 40 to 50 with type 1 diabetes. The CDR3 runs from the conserved cysteine through the conserved F or W. The order of the fields is V gene, J gene, D gene, clone size, CDR3 DNA, CDR3 protein. The D gene is left open where the match is weak. The size field is filled for only some rows; it gives once, few, many or a size class.

TRBV7-2	TRBJ2-6	TRBD2	NA	TGTGCCAGCAGCTTGGGGGGGTCCCCTGGGGCCAACGTCCTGACTTTC	CASSLGGSPGANVLTF
TRBV10-3	TRBJ2-7	NA	NA	TGTGCCATCAGTGAGTCCGCTATTTCCTACGAGCAGTACTTC	CAISESAISYEQYF
TRBV2	TRBJ2-3	TRBD2	NA	TGTGCCAGCAGTCCCAAAGGACTAGCGGGAGATACGCAGTATTTT	CASSPKGLAGDTQYF
TRBV10-3	TRBJ2-7	TRBD1	NA	TGTGCCATCAGTCAGGGGGTTGAAACCTACGAGCAGTACTTC	CAISQGVETYEQYF
TRBV5-1	TRBJ2-3	TRBD1	NA	TGCGCCAGCAGCTTAACCCGGACAGGGGGAGAGTATTTT	CASSLTRTGGEYF
TRBV28	TRBJ1-2	NA	NA	TGTGCAGGGGGGGCGCGACGGTCCTCTGGCTACACCTTC	CAGGARRSSGYTF
TRBV2	TRBJ1-5	NA	NA	TGTGCCAGCAGTGAAGCGTCGGGAGATCAGCCCCAGCATTTT	CASSEASGDQPQHF
TRBV28	TRBJ2-7	TRBD2	few	TGTGCCAGCAGTGTTATTAAGCGGGAGGGTGCTTACGAGCAGTACTTC	CASSVIKREGAYEQYF
TRBV9	TRBJ1-1	TRBD1	few	TGTGCCAGCAGCGTAGCCGGGACAGGGATCACTGAAGCTTTCTTT	CASSVAGTGITEAFF
TRBV7-9	TRBJ1-5	NA	few	TGTGCCAGCAGCCTGGGGGGACAGCCCCAGCATTTT	CASSLGGQPQHF
TRBV5-4	TRBJ1-2	TRBD1	NA	TGTGCCAGCAGCGCTGGACAGGGCCCTGGCTACACCTTC	CASSAGQGPGYTF
TRBV7-2	TRBJ2-5	NA	few	TGTGCCAGCAGCTTGTCCCGGGAGACCCAGTACTTC	CASSLSRETQYF
TRBV30	TRBJ1-2	TRBD1	few	TGTGCCTATGACCGGGACAGCCATTTGAACACCTTC	CAYDRDSHLNTF
TRBV7-9	TRBJ2-5	NA	few	TGTGCCAGCAGAGAGACACCGAAAGAGACCCAGTACTTC	CASRETPKETQYF
TRBV28	TRBJ2-7	TRBD1	NA	TGTGCCAGCAGTCCCGGACAGGCGCGGGAGCAGTACTTC	CASSPGQAREQYF
TRBV29-1	TRBJ2-3	TRBD1	NA	TGCAGCACAGGGGTTAGCACAGATACGCAGTATTTT	CSTGVSTDTQYF
TRBV5-1	TRBJ2-5	NA	NA	TGCGCCAGCAGCTTGGGACACCTCCAAGAGACCCAGTACTTC	CASSLGHLQETQYF
TRBV6-5	TRBJ1-1	NA	NA	TGTGCCAGCAGTTCGGCCAGGGAGAACACTGAAGCTTTCTTT	CASSSARENTEAFF
TRBV29-1	TRBJ2-7	TRBD2	few	TGCAGCGTGGGGGCCTCTTTAGCGGGAGGCGAGCAGTACTTC	CSVGASLAGGEQYF
TRBV29-1	TRBJ2-3	NA	few	TGCAGCGGTAGAGGTCTCGCGGGTGCAGATACGCAGTATTTT	CSGRGLAGADTQYF
TRBV7-9	TRBJ2-7	NA	few	TGTGCCAGCAGCCTGCGAAAGGCAGGGAGGTCCGACGAGCAGTACTTC	CASSLRKAGRSDEQYF
TRBV19	TRBJ2-7	NA	NA	TGTGCCAGTAGAGAAAGGAGGGGACAGAACTACGAGCAGTACTTC	CASRERRGQNYEQYF